The sequence of this TCR beta chain was determined in a study of blood T cell repertoires in COVID-19. Study context: Collection of acute and convalescent COVID-19 samples took place in the United States, Italy and Spain.

In the original workflow: From reference gene primer amplification, estimates of nucleated cell counts were derived. Sequencing was performed with immunoSEQ multiplex PCR; in TCRdb, only in-frame clones are kept and a portion is missing. D and trimming come from the DNA, and the V and J calls and clone size come from that table. The table includes 300,000 to 350,000 clones, roughly 90% detected once. The CDR3 runs 17 residues. From germline, CDR1 is SGDLS and CDR2 YYNGEE. V was clipped by 4 bases and J by 3 bases, with 23 bases between them. This clone turned up a few times. Sequencing input: peripheral blood. The TCR was taken from a man aged 25 to 40 with COVID-19, enrolled during active disease. The chain recombines TRBV9 with TRBJ2-7; D possibly corresponds to TRBD1 (6 bases). The DNA of the CDR3 is TGTGCCAGCAGCCTAGGCTGGGGCCGAGAGGGGGTCTACGAGCAGTACTTC. Translated, it gives CASSLGWGREGVYEQYF.